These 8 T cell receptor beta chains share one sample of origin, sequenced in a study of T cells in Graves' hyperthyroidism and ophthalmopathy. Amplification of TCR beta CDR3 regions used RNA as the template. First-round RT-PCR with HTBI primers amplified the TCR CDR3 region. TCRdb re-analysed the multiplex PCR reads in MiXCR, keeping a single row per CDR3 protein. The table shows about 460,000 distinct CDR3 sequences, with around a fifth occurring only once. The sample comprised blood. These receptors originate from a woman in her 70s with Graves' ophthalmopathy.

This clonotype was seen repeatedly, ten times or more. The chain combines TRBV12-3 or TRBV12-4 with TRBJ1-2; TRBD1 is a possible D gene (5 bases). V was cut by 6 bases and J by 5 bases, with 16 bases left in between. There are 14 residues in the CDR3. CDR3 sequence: CASSSTRDFYGYTF. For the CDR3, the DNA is TGTGCCAGCAGCTCCACCCGGGACTTTTATGGCTACACCTTC.

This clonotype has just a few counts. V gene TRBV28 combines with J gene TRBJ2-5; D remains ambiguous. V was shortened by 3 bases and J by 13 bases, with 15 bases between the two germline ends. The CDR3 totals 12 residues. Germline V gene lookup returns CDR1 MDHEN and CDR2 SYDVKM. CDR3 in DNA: TGTGCCAGCAGTTTCCCTGCCGGAACCTGGTACTTC. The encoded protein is CASSFPAGTWYF. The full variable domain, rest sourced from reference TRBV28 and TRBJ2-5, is DVKVTQSSRYLVKRTGEKVFLECVQDMDHENMFWYRQDPGLGLRLIYFSYDVKMKEKGDIPEGYSVSREKKERFSLILESASTNQTSMYLCASSFPAGTWYFGPGTRLLVL.

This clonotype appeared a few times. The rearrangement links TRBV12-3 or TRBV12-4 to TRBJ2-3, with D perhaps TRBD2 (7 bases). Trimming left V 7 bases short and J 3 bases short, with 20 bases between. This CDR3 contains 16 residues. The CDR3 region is CASTHLRGGRTDTQYF. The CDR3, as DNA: TGTGCCAGCACCCATCTCAGGGGAGGGAGAACAGATACGCAGTATTTT.

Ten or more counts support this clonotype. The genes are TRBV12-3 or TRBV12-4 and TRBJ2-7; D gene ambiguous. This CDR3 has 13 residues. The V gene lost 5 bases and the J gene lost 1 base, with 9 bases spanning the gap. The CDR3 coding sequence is TGTGCCAGCAGTCCGGACCATTCCTACGAGCAGTACTTC. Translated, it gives CASSPDHSYEQYF.

The CDR3 DNA sequence: TGTGCCTTGAGAAACTCTGGGGCCAACGTCCTGACTTTC. This encodes CALRNSGANVLTF. The chain links TRBV30 to TRBJ2-6; D ambiguous. Germline CDR1 is GTSNPN and CDR2 is SVGIG (reference sequence). V dropped 7 bases and J dropped 0 bases, with 7 bases sitting between them. CDR3 size: 13 residues.

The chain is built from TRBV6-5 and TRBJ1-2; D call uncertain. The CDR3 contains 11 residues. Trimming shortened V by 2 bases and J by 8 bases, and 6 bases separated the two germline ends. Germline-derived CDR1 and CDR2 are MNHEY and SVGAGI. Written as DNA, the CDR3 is TGTGCCAGCAGTTACAGAGACGGCTACACCTTC. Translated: CASSYRDGYTF.

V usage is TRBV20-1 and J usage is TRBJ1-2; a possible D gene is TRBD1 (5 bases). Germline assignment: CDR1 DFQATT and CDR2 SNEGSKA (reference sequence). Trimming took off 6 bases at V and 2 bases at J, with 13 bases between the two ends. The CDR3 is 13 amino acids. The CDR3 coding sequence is TGCAGTGCCGAGAGGGGACGGAACTATGGCTACACCTTC. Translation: CSAERGRNYGYTF.

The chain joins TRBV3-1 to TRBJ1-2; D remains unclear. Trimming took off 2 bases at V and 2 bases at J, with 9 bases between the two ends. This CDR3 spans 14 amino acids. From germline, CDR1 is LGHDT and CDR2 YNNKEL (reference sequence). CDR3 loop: CASSQSRRNYGYTF. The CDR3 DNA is TGTGCCAGCAGCCAATCACGGAGAAACTATGGCTACACCTTC.